The next 21 T cell receptor beta chains were all read from a single sample in a study of blood T cells in healthy people across ages. Through a sample-barcoded 5' primer and a J-beta primer mix, a second PCR was run for roughly 6 to 11 cycles. TCRdb re-called the 5' RACE reads through MiXCR, storing one row per CDR3 protein. The sample shows approximately 1,700,000 distinct CDR3 sequences, around 42% of them seen only once. Material: blood. Receptors were obtained from a human donor in good health.

V usage is TRBV6-6 and J usage is TRBJ2-7, with 8 bases matching TRBD1. The ends lost 6 bases at V and 7 bases at J; junction bases unmatched: 20. The CDR3 spans 17 residues. Germline V gene lookup returns CDR1 MNHNY and CDR2 SVGAGI (reference sequence). Here the CDR3 reads CASSRITRTGTLGEQYF. The CDR3 DNA follows: TGTGCCAGCAGCCGGATAACCCGGACAGGGACCTTAGGAGAGCAGTACTTC.

In the case of this clonotype: Its ends do not fully match the called genes, so a read error is possible. The chain uses TRBV4-3 and TRBJ2-2; 12 bases align to TRBD2. From germline, CDR1 is LGHNA and CDR2 YSLEER. This CDR3 has 20 residues. Here the CDR3 DNA reads TGCGCCAGCAGCCAAGTCGGGCTTTGGACTAGCGGGGAGAACACCGGGGAGCGGTTTTTT. It encodes CASSQVGLWTSGENTGERFF.

This clonotype was observed a handful of times. The chain joins TRBV20-1 to TRBJ1-1; D is uncertain. Trimming removed 3 bases from V and 1 base from J, with 12 bases in between. This CDR3 contains 14 residues. Germline CDR1 DFQATT, CDR2 SNEGSKA (reference sequence). For the CDR3, the DNA is TGCAGTGCTAGCCCCCCCCGGGGGAACACTGAAGCTTTCTTT. Encoded protein: CSASPPRGNTEAFF.

This chain connects TRBV2 to TRBJ2-6; D remains unclear. The CDR3 covers 15 residues. Germline CDR1 reads SNHLY; CDR2 reads FYNNEI. Trimming took off 2 bases at V and 0 bases at J, with 5 bases between the two ends. The CDR3 DNA follows: TGTGCCAGCAGTGAAATGTTCTCTGGGGCCAACGTCCTGACTTTC. It is translated as CASSEMFSGANVLTF.

This chain connects TRBV15 to TRBJ2-5, with no clear D. Deletions cut 3 bases from V and 0 bases from J, with 11 bases between. The CDR3 is 15 residues long. In germline, CDR1 is LNHNV, CDR2 YYDKDF (reference sequence). The CDR3 loop is CATSSDATNQETQYF. DNA of the CDR3: TGTGCCACCAGCAGTGACGCGACAAACCAAGAGACCCAGTACTTC.

This clonotype was picked up a small number of times. The CDR3 DNA sequence: TGCAGCGTTGAATCTCATAATAAACAGGGAGGCGGCTACACCTTC. Protein product: CSVESHNKQGGGYTF. The rearrangement links TRBV29-1 to TRBJ1-2; the D gene is possibly TRBD1 (6 bases). Germline V gene lookup returns CDR1 SQVTM and CDR2 ANQGSEA. V lost 2 bases to trimming and J lost 8 bases, with 21 bases between them. The CDR3 contains 15 residues.

The chain links TRBV29-1 to TRBJ1-2; a possible D gene is TRBD1 (5 bases). Germline assignment: CDR1 SQVTM and CDR2 ANQGSEA. The CDR3 runs to 14 residues. Trimming left V 6 bases short and J 1 base short, with 15 bases between. This CDR3 reads CSVAATDSNYGYTF. The CDR3 nucleotides read TGCAGCGTCGCCGCCACTGACAGTAACTATGGCTACACCTTC.

CDR3 DNA: TGTGCCAGCAGCTCACCGTCCAGGACAGATACGCAGTATTTT. As protein: CASSSPSRTDTQYF. The chain carries TRBV7-2 and TRBJ2-3, with D unclear. The CDR3 is 14 amino acids. The germline V gene encodes CDR1 SGHTA and CDR2 FQGNSA. V shed 4 bases and J shed 3 bases, with 11 bases lying between them. The full variable domain, in which reference TRBV7-2 and TRBJ2-3 provide the parts outside the CDR3, is GAGVSQSPSNKVTEKGKDVELRCDPISGHTALYWYRQSLGQGLEFLIYFQGNSAPDKSGLPSDRFSAERTGGSVSTLTIQRTQQEDSAVYLCASSSPSRTDTQYFGPGTRLTVL.

V is TRBV2 and J is TRBJ2-5, with 8 bases matching TRBD1. The DNA matches TRBJ2-7 better at its end, which makes the J call doubtful. Germline CDR1 SNHLY, CDR2 FYNNEI. The CDR3 has 14 amino acids. The CDR3 is CASSFDRGQVEQYF. For the CDR3, the DNA is TGTGCCAGCAGCTTTGACAGGGGACAAGTCGAGCAGTACTTC.

Only a few counts were recorded for this clonotype. The chain links TRBV20-1 to TRBJ1-5, with no clear D. Trimming left V 4 bases short and J 3 bases short, with 10 bases between. CDR3 length equals 13 residues. Germline V gives CDR1 DFQATT, CDR2 SNEGSKA (reference sequence). In nucleotides, the CDR3 is TGCAGTGCTAAAACGGGGAACAATCAGCCCCAGCATTTT. Its protein product is CSAKTGNNQPQHF.

The genes are TRBV7-2 and TRBJ1-4; 9 bases are shared with TRBD1. The V and J ends lost 1 base and 8 bases, in that order; junction bases with no gene match: 8. The CDR3 runs to 16 residues. Germline-derived CDR1 and CDR2 are SGHTA and FQGNSA. CDR3 DNA sequence: TGTGCCAGCAGCTTAGTACCTGGGACAGGGAGCGAAAAACTGTTTTTT. Residues: CASSLVPGTGSEKLFF.

This clonotype was observed a handful of times. This rearrangement joins TRBV20-1 to TRBJ1-1; unclear D gene. Germline V CDR1 and CDR2: DFQATT, SNEGSKA (reference sequence). V was cut by 0 bases and J by 8 bases, with 7 bases left in between. CDR3 length equals 11 residues. The CDR3 is CSARDWAEAFF. The CDR3 DNA is TGCAGTGCTAGAGATTGGGCCGAAGCTTTCTTT.

Worth noting for this clonotype: At one of its ends the junction is not consistent with the germline gene, which may arise from a read error. This rearrangement joins TRBV4-3 to TRBJ2-5; D remains unclear. The CDR3 is 15 amino acids. In germline, CDR1 is LGHNA, CDR2 YSLEER. CDR3 DNA sequence: TGCGCCAGCGGCCAAGACCATGGTCCCCGGGAGACCCAGTACTTC. This codes for CASGQDHGPRETQYF.

The chain recombines TRBV30 with TRBJ1-2; D might be TRBD1 (6 bases). Germline V CDR1 and CDR2: GTSNPN, SVGIG (reference sequence). This CDR3 is built from 12 residues. Trimming pared 3 bases from V and 8 bases from J, leaving 13 bases between. The CDR3 loop is CAWRGQGWGYTF. Here the CDR3 DNA reads TGTGCCTGGAGGGGACAAGGGTGGGGCTACACCTTC.

This clonotype was seen a handful of times. V gene TRBV7-3 combines with J gene TRBJ2-2; D is unclear. Germline-derived CDR1 and CDR2 are SGHTA and FQGTGA. This CDR3 has 12 amino acids. Trimming removed 1 base from V and 7 bases from J, with 4 bases in between. The CDR3 DNA reads as TGTGCCAGCAGCTTAATAAACGGGGAGCTGTTTTTT. It specifies CASSLINGELFF.

This clonotype has a handful of counts. The J gene is TRBJ2-1, the V gene TRBV10-3; 11 nucleotides line up with TRBD2. CDR1 is ENHRY and CDR2 is SYGVKD in the germline V gene. The V gene end was trimmed by 7 bases and the J gene end by 6 bases; junction bases not matched to a gene: 8. This CDR3 contains 15 residues. CDR3 sequence reads: CAITDTGLAVNEQFF. CDR3 nucleotides: TGTGCCATCACAGATACGGGACTAGCGGTCAATGAGCAGTTCTTC.

The chain employs TRBV9 and TRBJ1-2, with 7 bases lining up with TRBD1. The CDR3 totals 13 residues. Trimming at V came to 3 bases and at J to 8 bases, leaving 7 bases not matched to a gene. Per the germline V gene, CDR1 is SGDLS and CDR2 is YYNGEE. In DNA, the CDR3 is TGTGCCAGCAGCGGCTACAGGGGTAAAGGCTACACCTTC. This gives the protein CASSGYRGKGYTF.

In its sample, this clonotype was seen a few times. The gene calls are TRBV2 and TRBJ2-5; 13 bases match TRBD2. Germline CDR1 is SNHLY and CDR2 is FYNNEI. Trimming took 6 bases from V and 5 from J; bases not matched to a gene: 9. The CDR3 runs to 16 residues. CDR3: CASRPGLAGDGETQYF. The CDR3 region has the DNA TGTGCCAGCAGACCCGGACTAGCGGGGGATGGGGAGACCCAGTACTTC.

The chain recombines TRBV7-2 with TRBJ2-1; possible D gene TRBD2, 5 bases. This CDR3 contains 15 residues. Germline loops: CDR1 SGHTA, CDR2 FQGNSA. V was cut by 5 bases and J by 4 bases, with 15 bases left in between. Written as DNA, the CDR3 is TGTGCCAGCAGCCCGAACAGAAGAGGGTACAATGAGCAGTTCTTC. It specifies CASSPNRRGYNEQFF.

This clonotype has a handful of counts. V is TRBV12-3 or TRBV12-4 and J is TRBJ1-1, with D tentatively TRBD1 (5 bases). The CDR3 extends over 14 amino acids. Trimming stripped 9 bases from V and 2 bases from J, with 16 bases between. The CDR3 DNA sequence: TGTGCCAGTAGCCGCTTGACAGATAACACTGAAGCTTTCTTT. Protein product: CASSRLTDNTEAFF.

The chain employs TRBV29-1 and TRBJ2-1; 8 bases agree with TRBD2. The CDR3 loop spans 15 amino acids. CDR1 and CDR2 from the germline V gene are SQVTM and ANQGSEA. V lost 7 bases and J lost 1; bases outside the gene matches: 9. This chain's CDR3 is CSAAPGGGSYNEQFF. The CDR3 DNA reads as TGCAGCGCCGCTCCCGGCGGGGGGTCCTACAATGAGCAGTTCTTC.